This T cell receptor (beta chain) was obtained from a study of blood T cells in healthy people across ages. Study at large: Per two T cells, about one barcoded beta molecule was captured through template switching. Broader study findings: PBMCs were not sorted, which prevented a conclusive comparison of naive versus antigen-experienced cells. It was not known whether donors were CMV positive (a possible confounder of expanded clonotype changes).

Details on this clonotype: The antigen remains undetermined.

A second PCR of about 7 to 12 cycles used a sample-barcoded 5' primer and a J-beta primer mix. Researchers report that a template-switch adaptor with 12 random nucleotides tagged each cDNA molecule. TCRdb reprocessed the 5' RACE reads with MiXCR, giving one entry per CDR3 protein. The sample has 780,000 or so distinct CDR3 sequences, 53% seen once; the top ten hold around 40%. Sample: blood. The sequence was collected from a man older than 75 in good health.

The CDR3 spells CASSQDGFGSSYNEQFF. The CDR3 DNA sequence: TGTGCCAGCAGCCAAGATGGCTTCGGAAGCTCCTACAATGAGCAGTTCTTC. The V gene is TRBV14, the J gene TRBJ2-1; D not resolved. Germline CDR1 and CDR2: SGHDN and FVKESK. The V and J ends lost 0 bases and 0 bases respectively, with 12 bases between them. The CDR3 extends over 17 amino acids.